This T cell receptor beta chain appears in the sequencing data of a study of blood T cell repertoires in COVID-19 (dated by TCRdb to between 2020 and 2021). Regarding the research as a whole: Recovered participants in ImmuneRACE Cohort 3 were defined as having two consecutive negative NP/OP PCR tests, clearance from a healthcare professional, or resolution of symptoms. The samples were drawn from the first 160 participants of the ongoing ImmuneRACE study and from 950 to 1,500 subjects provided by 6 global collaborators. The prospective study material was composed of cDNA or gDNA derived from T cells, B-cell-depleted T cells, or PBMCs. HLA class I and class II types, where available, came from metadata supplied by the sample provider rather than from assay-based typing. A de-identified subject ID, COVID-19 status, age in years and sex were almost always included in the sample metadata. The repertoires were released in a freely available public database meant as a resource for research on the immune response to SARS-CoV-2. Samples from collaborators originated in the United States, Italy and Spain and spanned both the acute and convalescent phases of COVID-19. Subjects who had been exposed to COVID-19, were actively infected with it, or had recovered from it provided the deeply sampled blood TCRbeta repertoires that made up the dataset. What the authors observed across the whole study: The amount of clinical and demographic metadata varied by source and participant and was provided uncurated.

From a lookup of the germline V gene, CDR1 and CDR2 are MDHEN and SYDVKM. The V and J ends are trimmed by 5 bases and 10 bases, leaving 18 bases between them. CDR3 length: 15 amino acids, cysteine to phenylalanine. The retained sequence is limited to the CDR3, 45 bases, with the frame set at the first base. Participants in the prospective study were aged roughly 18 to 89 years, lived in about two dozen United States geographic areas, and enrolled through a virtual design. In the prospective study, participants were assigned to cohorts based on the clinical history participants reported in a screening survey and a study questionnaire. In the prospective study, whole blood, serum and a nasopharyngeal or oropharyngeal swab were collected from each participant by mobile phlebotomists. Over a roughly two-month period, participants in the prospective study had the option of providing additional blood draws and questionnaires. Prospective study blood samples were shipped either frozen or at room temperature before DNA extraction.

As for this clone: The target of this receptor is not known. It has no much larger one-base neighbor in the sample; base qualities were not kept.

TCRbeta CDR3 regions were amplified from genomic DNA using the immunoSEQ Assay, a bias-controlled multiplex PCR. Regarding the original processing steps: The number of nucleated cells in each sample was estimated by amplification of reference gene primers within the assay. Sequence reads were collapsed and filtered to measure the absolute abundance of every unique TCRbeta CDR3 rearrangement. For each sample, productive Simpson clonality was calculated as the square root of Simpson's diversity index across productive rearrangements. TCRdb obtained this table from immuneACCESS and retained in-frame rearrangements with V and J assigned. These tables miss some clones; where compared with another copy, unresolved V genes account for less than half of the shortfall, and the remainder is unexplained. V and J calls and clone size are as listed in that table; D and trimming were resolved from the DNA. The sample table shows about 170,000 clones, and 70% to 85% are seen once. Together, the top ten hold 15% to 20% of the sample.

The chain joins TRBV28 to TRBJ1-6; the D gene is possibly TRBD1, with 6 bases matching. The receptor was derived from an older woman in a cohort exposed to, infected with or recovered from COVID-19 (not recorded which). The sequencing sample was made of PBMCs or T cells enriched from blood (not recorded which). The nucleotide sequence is TGTGCCAGCAGTCTCCCAGGGGAGGGAAACTCACCCCTCCACTTT. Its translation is CASSLPGEGNSPLHF.